The T cell receptor (beta chain) described here comes from a study of T-cell reconstitution after alpha-beta-depleted transplantation in children. Ten or more counts support this clonotype. In germline, CDR1 is DFQATT, CDR2 SNEGSKA (reference sequence). Unmatched junction bases numbered 12, after V lost 5 bases and J lost 6 bases. This CDR3 has 14 amino acids. The library targeted TCRbeta and was prepared with unique molecular identifiers. Each CDR3 protein is one row after TCRdb ran MiXCR on the PCR reads. This repertoire shows a few hundred thousand distinct CDR3 sequences, approximately 11% found once; its top ten account for roughly 6%.

This chain connects TRBV20-1 to TRBJ2-7; 8 bases match TRBD1. This sequence was found in a human donor who donated a stem cell graft to a child with acute myeloid leukemia. The source material was PBMCs from the stem cell graft donor, sampled from the stem cell graft. The CDR3 protein is CSAALGQGFGEQYF. CDR3 DNA: TGCAGTGCTGCCTTAGGACAGGGCTTCGGCGAGCAGTACTTC.